This passage covers 16 T cell receptor beta chains from one sample sequenced in a study of beta chain features in type 1 diabetes (dated by TCRdb to about 2018). Antigen specificity for these receptors is unknown. Libraries were made using the immunoSEQ multiplex PCR assay. All of the isolated RNA was reverse transcribed with the High Capacity cDNA Reverse Transcription Kit, so expressed TCRB transcripts were sequenced. The table comes from immuneACCESS by way of TCRdb, which keeps in-frame sequences with V and J called. Part of the clones is missing from these tables; in studies checked, under half for an unresolved V gene and the rest for unknown reasons. The sample includes hundreds of thousands of clones, with 9.3% observed a single time. Around 1% of the sample lies in the top ten. General conclusions and limits of the study: A moderate but significant shortening of TCRB CDR3 length was observed in type 1 diabetes patients in all four CD4+ subsets.

The sequencing input was central memory CD4+ T cells from blood. The receptors shown here come from a man aged 25 to 40 with type 1 diabetes.

The chain is built from TRBV5-1 and TRBJ2-5; D may be TRBD1 or TRBD2 (5 bases each). Looked up from germline, CDR1 is SGHRS and CDR2 is YFSETQ. The CDR3 spans 18 residues. The V and J ends lost 0 bases and 2 bases respectively, with 20 bases between them. The CDR3: CASSLGMPSGTEQETQYF. The CDR3 DNA is TGCGCCAGCAGCTTGGGGATGCCATCCGGGACGGAACAAGAGACCCAGTACTTC.

There are a few counts of this clone. This chain connects TRBV7-2 to TRBJ2-5; TRBD1 agrees at 7 bases. The V segment lost 5 bases and the J segment 3 bases; nucleotides outside the gene matches: 12. Germline-derived CDR1 and CDR2 are SGHTA and FQGNSA. The CDR3 contains 16 residues. CDR3 in amino acids: CASSQTTGWGKETQYF. The CDR3 bases are TGTGCCAGCAGCCAAACGACAGGGTGGGGAAAAGAGACCCAGTACTTC.

The chain combines TRBV14 with TRBJ2-2; no clear D gene. From germline, CDR1 is SGHDN and CDR2 FVKESK. The V and J ends lost 8 bases and 4 bases respectively, with 17 bases between them. This CDR3 has 15 residues. CDR3 residues: CASFVADRGTGELFF. The DNA for the CDR3 is TGTGCCAGCTTCGTCGCGGACCGAGGCACCGGGGAGCTGTTTTTT.

The V and J genes are TRBV5-8 and TRBJ1-5; D is possibly TRBD1 (5 bases). Trimming removed 4 bases from V and 0 bases from J, with 17 bases in between. The CDR3 covers 17 residues. Germline V gene lookup returns CDR1 SGHTS and CDR2 YDEGEE. The CDR3 loop reads CASSLGTDFYSNQPQHF. The CDR3 coding sequence is TGTGCCAGCAGCCTCGGGACGGACTTTTATAGCAATCAGCCCCAGCATTTT.

This clone has more than one count but fewer than ten. Other DNA sequences in the sample encode the same CDR3. The rearrangement joins TRBV7-2 to TRBJ2-3; 7 bases are shared with TRBD1. After removal of 3 bases from V and 0 bases from J, the junction contained 3 bases not matched to a gene. Germline CDR1 reads SGHTA; CDR2 reads FQGNSA. The CDR3 totals 15 residues. The CDR3 protein is CASSFDRDSTDTQYF. The CDR3 bases are TGTGCCAGCAGCTTCGACAGGGACAGCACAGATACGCAGTATTTT.

This clone showed up just a few times. J is TRBJ1-1 and V is TRBV7-9; D is uncertain. V was cut by 2 bases and J by 8 bases, with 15 bases left in between. The V gene's germline CDR1 is SEHNR and CDR2 FQNEAQ (reference sequence). The CDR3 totals 14 residues. The CDR3 bases are TGTGCCAGCAGCTTAACGGACGGGCGCGCGGAAGCTTTCTTT. It is translated as CASSLTDGRAEAFF.

Ten or more counts support this clone. The chain links TRBV6-6 to TRBJ2-5; 9 nucleotides match TRBD1. The junction had 9 bases not matched to a gene; V was cut back by 7 bases and J by 3 bases. Germline loops: CDR1 MNHNY, CDR2 SVGAGI (reference sequence). There are 15 residues in the CDR3. This CDR3 is CASTFRQGVKETQYF. Written as DNA, the CDR3 is TGTGCCAGCACATTTAGACAGGGGGTAAAAGAGACCCAGTACTTC.

This clone was found a few times. The V gene is TRBV10-1, the J gene TRBJ2-1; D gene ambiguous. Germline V gene lookup returns CDR1 WNHNN and CDR2 SYGVQD (reference sequence). V lost 0 bases to trimming and J lost 7 bases, with 10 bases between them. The CDR3 runs 14 residues. This CDR3 reads CASSESGSRNEQFF. The CDR3 region has the DNA TGCGCCAGCAGTGAGTCGGGTTCCAGAAATGAGCAGTTCTTC.

This clone occurred many times. The genes are TRBV18 and TRBJ1-3, with D perhaps matching TRBD1 (5 bases). Trimming removed 2 bases at V and 4 bases at J, with 18 bases between. CDR3 length: 17 amino acids. Germline CDR1 is KGHSH and CDR2 is LQKENI. CDR3: CASSPYQGPAAGNTIYF. The CDR3 nucleotides are TGTGCCAGCTCACCATACCAGGGACCGGCGGCAGGAAACACCATATATTTT.

The chain combines TRBV19 with TRBJ2-7; a weak D match, TRBD2 (6 bases). This CDR3 region has 14 residues. Germline CDR1 and CDR2: LNHDA and SQIVND (reference sequence). Deletions cut 9 bases from V and 6 bases from J, with 21 bases between. As DNA, the CDR3 is TGTGCCAGCCCCCTAAAGGGTGGGGGGTCCGAGCAGTACTTC. Translation gives CASPLKGGGSEQYF.

The rearrangement uses TRBV5-1 and TRBJ2-7, with 8 positions matching TRBD2. The CDR3 spans 17 residues. The junction had 8 bases not matched to a gene; V was cut back by 0 bases and J by 0 bases. Germline-derived CDR1 and CDR2 are SGHRS and YFSETQ. The CDR3: CASSLGSGGGPSYEQYF. In nucleotides, the CDR3 is TGCGCCAGCAGCTTGGGCAGTGGCGGGGGGCCCTCCTACGAGCAGTACTTC.

This clone has a handful of counts. V gene TRBV9 combines with J gene TRBJ2-1; no reliable D call. The germline gives CDR1 SGDLS, CDR2 YYNGEE. The germline V and J ends were trimmed by 3 bases and 6 bases, with 10 bases remaining between them. The CDR3 runs 13 residues. CDR3 DNA: TGTGCCAGCAGCGACGGCCGGGTCAATGAGCAGTTCTTC. Translation gives CASSDGRVNEQFF.

This clone has only one observation. This rearrangement joins TRBV11-2 to TRBJ2-3; D is unclear. Germline CDR1 and CDR2: SGHAT and FQNNGV. There are 14 residues in the CDR3. Trimming took off 2 bases at V and 0 bases at J, with 6 bases between the two ends. CDR3 DNA: TGTGCCAGCAGCTTAACGTCTAGCACAGATACGCAGTATTTT. Residues: CASSLTSSTDTQYF. The full variable domain, rest sourced from reference TRBV11-2 and TRBJ2-3, is EAGVAQSPRYKIIEKRQSVAFWCNPISGHATLYWYQQILGQGPKLLIQFQNNGVVDDSQLPKDRFSAERLKGVDSTLKIQPAKLEDSAVYLCASSLTSSTDTQYFGPGTRLTVL.

This clone was counted a few times. The chain couples TRBV7-2 to TRBJ2-7; 8 nucleotides agree with TRBD1. CDR3 length: 13 residues. V was clipped by 5 bases and J by 3 bases; unmatched bases: 3. Germline lookup yields CDR1 SGHTA and CDR2 FQGNSA. For the CDR3, the DNA is TGTGCCAGCAGCACAGGACAGGGCTACGAGCAGTACTTC. It is translated as CASSTGQGYEQYF.

The rearrangement joins TRBV5-4 to TRBJ2-5; 8 bases align to TRBD2. Trimming removed 4 bases from V and 4 bases from J; junction bases left unmatched: 9. The CDR3 extends over 15 amino acids. Germline CDR1 is SGHNT and CDR2 is YYREEE (reference sequence). The CDR3 DNA is TGTGCCAGCAGCAAATCGGGAGGGCGGGGAGAGACCCAGTACTTC. Translated, it gives CASSKSGGRGETQYF.

The table lists this clone with a few counts. This chain links TRBV6-5 with TRBJ1-5, with D perhaps TRBD1 (6 bases). This CDR3 has 15 residues. The germline gives CDR1 MNHEY, CDR2 SVGAGI. Deletions cut 6 bases from V and 2 bases from J, with 14 bases between. The CDR3 coding sequence is TGTGCCAGCAGCCAACAGGGCTATGGCAATCAGCCCCAGCATTTT. This codes for CASSQQGYGNQPQHF.